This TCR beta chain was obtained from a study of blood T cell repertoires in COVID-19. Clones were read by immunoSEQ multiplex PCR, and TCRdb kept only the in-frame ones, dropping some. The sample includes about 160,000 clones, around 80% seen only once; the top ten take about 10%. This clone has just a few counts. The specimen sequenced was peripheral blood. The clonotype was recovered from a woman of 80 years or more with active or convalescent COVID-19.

CDR3 in amino acids: CASSLVAGGYTGELFF. In DNA form, the CDR3 reads TGTGCCAGCAGCTTAGTGGCAGGGGGCTACACCGGGGAGCTGTTTTTT. The V call is TRBV7-9, the J call TRBJ2-2, with TRBD1 identical over 8 bases. Trimming took 1 base from V and 3 from J; bases not matched to a gene: 4. The germline V gene has CDR1 SEHNR and CDR2 FQNEAQ (reference sequence). CDR3 size: 16 residues. The variable domain in full, with the rest retrieved from reference TRBV7-9 and TRBJ2-2, is DTGVSQNPRHKITKRGQNVTFRCDPISEHNRLYWYRQTLGQGPEFLTYFQNEAQLEKSRLLSDRFSAERPKGSFSTLEIQRTEQGDSAMYLCASSLVAGGYTGELFFGEGSRLTVL.